This TCR beta chain comes out of a study of blood T cell repertoires in COVID-19 (dated by TCRdb to between 2020 and 2021). With regard to the full study: Samples from collaborators originated in the United States, Italy and Spain and spanned both the acute and convalescent phases of COVID-19. The material from the prospective study consisted of cDNA or gDNA derived from T cells, B-cell-depleted T cells, or PBMCs. Subjects who had been exposed to COVID-19, were actively infected with it, or had recovered from it provided the deeply sampled blood TCRbeta repertoires that made up the dataset. A freely available public database, intended as a resource for researchers studying the immune response to SARS-CoV-2, is where the repertoires were released. The samples were drawn from the first 160 participants of the ongoing ImmuneRACE study and from over a thousand subjects provided by 6 global collaborators. A de-identified subject ID, COVID-19 status, age in years and sex were almost always included in the sample metadata. HLA class I and class II types, where available, came from metadata supplied by the sample provider rather than from assay-based typing. The full study reports these points: The quantity of clinical and demographic metadata differed by source and by participant and was supplied without curation.

The CDR3 runs 16 amino acids, cysteine and phenylalanine included. Of all the DNA, just the CDR3 is kept, 48 bases in frame from base 1. CDR1 and CDR2, looked up from the germline V gene (reference sequence), are LNHDA and SQIVND. After removal of 7 bases from V and 6 bases from J, the junction retains 15 bases not matched to a gene. This clone appeared a few times. What this receptor recognizes is not known. It has no much larger one-base neighbor in the sample; base qualities were not kept. The collaborating institutions used their own protocols to collect whole blood in K2EDTA tubes. Collaborator samples were shipped for TCRbeta analysis as frozen whole blood, isolated PBMCs, or DNA extracted from either sample type. TCRbeta CDR3 regions were amplified from genomic DNA using the immunoSEQ Assay, a bias-controlled multiplex PCR. In the authors' own workflow: Within the assay, amplification of reference gene primers was used to estimate how many nucleated cells each sample contained. Sequence reads were collapsed and filtered to measure the absolute abundance of every unique TCRbeta CDR3 rearrangement. For each sample, productive Simpson clonality was calculated as the square root of Simpson's diversity index over productive rearrangements. Not all clones reach the TCRdb copy of this immuneACCESS table, which keeps in-frame sequences only. Checked studies attribute under half of the gap to unresolved V genes and leave the rest unexplained. The V and J calls and clone size were taken over from that table, and D and trimming were inferred from the DNA. This sample holds about 130,000 clones; about 88% were observed only once. Together, the top ten hold 1.2% of the sample.

The chain was built from TRBV19 and TRBJ2-3; the junction holds 8 bases that match TRBD1. Sequencing was done on a sample of peripheral blood. The clonotype comes from a woman older than 75 with acute or convalescent COVID-19. The bases are TGTGCCAGTAAGGGAGGTCCTGGACAGGGACTTGATACGCAGTATTTT. Its protein is CASKGGPGQGLDTQYF. The CDR3, completed at both ends by the reference TRBV19 and TRBJ2-3 genes, gives the full variable domain DGGITQSPKYLFRKEGQNVTLSCEQNLNHDAMYWYRQDPGQGLRLIYYSQIVNDFQKGDIAEGYSVSREKKESFPLTVTSAQKNPTAFYLCASKGGPGQGLDTQYFGPGTRLTVL.